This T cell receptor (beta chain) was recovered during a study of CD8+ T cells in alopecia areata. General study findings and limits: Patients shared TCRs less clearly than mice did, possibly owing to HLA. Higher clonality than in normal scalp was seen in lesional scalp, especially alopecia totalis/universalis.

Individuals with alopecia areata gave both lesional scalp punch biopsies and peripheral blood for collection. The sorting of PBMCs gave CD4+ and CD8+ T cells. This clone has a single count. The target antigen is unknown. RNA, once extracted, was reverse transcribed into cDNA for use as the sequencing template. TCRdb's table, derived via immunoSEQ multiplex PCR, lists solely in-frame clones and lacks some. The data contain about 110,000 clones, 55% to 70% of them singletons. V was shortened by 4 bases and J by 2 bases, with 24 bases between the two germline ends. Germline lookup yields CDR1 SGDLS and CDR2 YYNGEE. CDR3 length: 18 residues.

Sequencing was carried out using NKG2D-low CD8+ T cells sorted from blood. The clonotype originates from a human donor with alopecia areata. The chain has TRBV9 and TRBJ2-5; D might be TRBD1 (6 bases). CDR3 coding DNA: TGTGCCAGCAGCCTCAGAAGGGGGATGGGGTTTTCTCAAGAGACCCAGTACTTC. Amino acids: CASSLRRGMGFSQETQYF.